The present T cell receptor beta chain was sequenced within a study of T cells in Graves' hyperthyroidism and ophthalmopathy. This CDR3 has 15 residues. Germline values: CDR1 SGHTA, CDR2 FQGNSA. Trimming shortened V by 6 bases and J by 10 bases, and 19 bases separated the two germline ends. This clonotype was counted many times. Antigen: not known. Overall study findings and caveats: Blood shared most expanded thyroid clonotypes above 0.001.

Patients aged 18 to 65 had newly diagnosed hyperthyroidism lasting under 2 months. For the diagnoses, clinical symptoms, serum thyroxine and TRAb, thyroid ultrasound and orbital computed tomography were used. What was amplified from RNA transcripts were TCR beta CDR3 regions. HTBI primers were employed in a first-round RT-PCR of the TCR CDR3. TCRdb fed the multiplex PCR reads into MiXCR, producing one record per CDR3 protein. The sample lists hundreds of thousands of distinct CDR3 sequences; 15% to 17% were seen once. The sequenced sample consisted of blood. The chain is built from TRBV7-2 and TRBJ1-6; tentatively, D is TRBD1 (5 bases). The source of this sequence is a young woman with Graves' hyperthyroidism. Here the CDR3 DNA reads TGTGCCAGCAGTCTTTGGGGGTACATACCATCACCCCTCCACTTT. It encodes CASSLWGYIPSPLHF.